The 26 T cell receptor beta chains below all came from one sample that was sequenced in a study of T cells in localized non-small cell lung cancer. The repertoire was sequenced with immunoSEQ multiplex PCR; TCRdb's copy has only in-frame clones and lacks some. The sample contains tens of thousands of clones, about 76% of which appear only once. Sequenced here: PBMCs, sampled before any cancer treatment. All receptors come from a woman aged 35 to 75 with stage II squamous cell lung carcinoma.

The gene calls are TRBV18 and TRBJ2-7, with TRBD2 as a possible D gene (5 bases). The CDR3 is 13 residues long. V lost 3 bases to trimming and J lost 3 bases, with 9 bases between them. The V gene's germline CDR1 is KGHSH and CDR2 LQKENI. The CDR3 sequence is CASSPGEGYEQYV. Written as DNA, the CDR3 is TGTGCCAGCTCACCCGGTGAGGGCTACGAGCAGTACGTC.

This clone has only one observation. The J gene is TRBJ1-3, the V gene TRBV25-1; D remains unclear. Per the germline V gene, CDR1 is MGHDK and CDR2 is SYGVNS. This CDR3 is built from 12 residues. The V gene lost 1 base and the J gene lost 10 bases, with 8 bases spanning the gap. CDR3 protein: CASSELGPTIYF. In nucleotides, the CDR3 is TGTGCCAGCAGTGAATTAGGACCTACCATATATTTT. The complete variable domain, with remaining parts taken from reference TRBV25-1 and TRBJ1-3, reads EADIYQTPRYLVIGTGKKITLECSQTMGHDKMYWYQQDPGMELHLIHYSYGVNSTEKGDLSSESTVSRIRTEHFPLTLESARPSHTSQYLCASSELGPTIYFGEGSWLTVV.

The chain employs TRBV7-2 and TRBJ2-3, with D unclear. Germline CDR1 is SGHTA and CDR2 is FQGNSA. Trimming pared 1 base from V and 2 bases from J, leaving 4 bases between. This CDR3 comprises 13 residues. CDR3 sequence reads: CASSLVTTDTQYF. In nucleotides, the CDR3 is TGTGCCAGCAGCTTAGTCACCACAGATACGCAGTATTTT.

V is TRBV19 and J is TRBJ1-3; D remains unclear. V gave up 5 bases and J gave up 4 bases, with 9 bases separating them. In germline, CDR1 is LNHDA, CDR2 SQIVND (reference sequence). This CDR3 comprises 13 residues. The CDR3 loop is CASSAEWGNTIYF. In nucleotides, the CDR3 is TGTGCCAGTAGTGCGGAGTGGGGAAACACCATATATTTT. The variable domain in full, with the rest retrieved from reference TRBV19 and TRBJ1-3, is DGGITQSPKYLFRKEGQNVTLSCEQNLNHDAMYWYRQDPGQGLRLIYYSQIVNDFQKGDIAEGYSVSREKKESFPLTVTSAQKNPTAFYLCASSAEWGNTIYFGEGSWLTVV.

The chain links TRBV6-5 to TRBJ2-3, with TRBD2 as a possible D gene (5 bases). Germline CDR1 and CDR2: MNHEY and SVGAGI. The CDR3 is 16 amino acids. Trimming stripped 3 bases from V and 1 base from J, with 14 bases between. The CDR3, as DNA: TGTGCCAGCAGTTATGCGGCGGGTGGGGGCACAGATACGCAGTATTTT. Protein: CASSYAAGGGTDTQYF.

This chain uses TRBV7-6 with TRBJ2-3, with TRBD2 matching over 15 bases. This CDR3 contains 17 residues. V trimming: 5 bases; J trimming: 0 bases; junction bases outside the gene matches: 3. From germline, CDR1 is SGHVS and CDR2 FNYEAQ. CDR3 DNA: TGTGCCAGCAGCCCTGGGACTAGCGGGGGGAGCACAGATACGCAGTATTTT. This translates into CASSPGTSGGSTDTQYF.

The chain couples TRBV29-1 to TRBJ1-2, with 8 bases identical to TRBD1. Trimming took 6 bases from V and 12 from J; bases not matched to a gene: 12. CDR1 is SQVTM and CDR2 is ANQGSEA in the germline V gene. The CDR3 sequence is 12 residues long. CDR3 amino acids: CSVRLTGQGDTF. The CDR3 DNA reads TGCAGCGTACGACTAACCGGACAGGGTGACACCTTC.

The chain is built from TRBV6-6 and TRBJ2-7, with TRBD2 identical over 13 bases. Trimming cost V 8 bases and J 5 bases; bases outside gene matches: 3. CDR3 length equals 13 residues. The V gene's germline CDR1 is MNHNY and CDR2 SVGAGI (reference sequence). CDR3: CASGTSGIHEQYF. The DNA for the CDR3 is TGTGCCAGCGGGACTAGCGGGATTCACGAGCAGTACTTC.

CDR3 sequence: CASSGPFQGARGYTF. The CDR3, as DNA: TGTGCCAGCAGCGGACCGTTTCAGGGGGCGCGGGGCTACACCTTC. The V gene is TRBV9, the J gene TRBJ1-2, with 8 bases lining up with TRBD1. The CDR3 contains 15 residues. Germline CDR1 SGDLS, CDR2 YYNGEE. The V gene end was trimmed by 3 bases and the J gene end by 8 bases; junction bases not matched to a gene: 12. Supplemented by reference TRBV9 and TRBJ1-2, the full variable domain reads DSGVTQTPKHLITATGQRVTLRCSPRSGDLSVYWYQQSLDQGLQFLIQYYNGEERAKGNILERFSAQQFPDLHSELNLSSLELGDSALYFCASSGPFQGARGYTFGSGTRLTVV.

The gene calls are TRBV11-2 and TRBJ1-1; D is uncertain. The CDR3 loop spans 17 amino acids. The germline V and J ends were trimmed by 2 bases and 0 bases, with 16 bases remaining between them. The germline V gene has CDR1 SGHAT and CDR2 FQNNGV. The CDR3 loop is CASSLLWGGRMNTEAFF. The CDR3 DNA is TGTGCCAGCAGCTTACTATGGGGAGGGAGGATGAACACTGAAGCTTTCTTT.

The chain couples TRBV14 to TRBJ1-3; unclear D gene. Germline CDR1 SGHDN, CDR2 FVKESK. With 4 bases removed from V and 2 bases from J, the gap between germline ends came to 6 bases. The CDR3 runs 13 residues. Here the CDR3 DNA reads TGTGCCAGCAGCCCTGGTGCTGGAAACACCATATATTTT. Translated: CASSPGAGNTIYF. The full variable domain, completed using reference TRBV14 and TRBJ1-3, is EAGVTQFPSHSVIEKGQTVTLRCDPISGHDNLYWYRRVMGKEIKFLLHFVKESKQDESGMPNNRFLAERTGGTYSTLKVQPAELEDSGVYFCASSPGAGNTIYFGEGSWLTVV.

This clone has just a few counts. The CDR3 nucleotides read TGTGCCAGCAGCTCATCCGGGACAGGGGTCGACAATGAGCAGTTCTTC. Translation gives CASSSSGTGVDNEQFF. The rearrangement links TRBV7-8 to TRBJ2-1; 10 positions agree with TRBD1. CDR3 length: 16 amino acids. Germline V gene data show CDR1 as SGHVS and CDR2 as FQNEAQ. V shed 4 bases, J shed 5 bases, and the junction held 8 bases outside the gene matches. The whole variable domain, filled in from reference TRBV7-8 and TRBJ2-1, reads GAGVSQSPRYKVAKRGQDVALRCDPISGHVSLFWYQQALGQGPEFLTYFQNEAQLDKSGLPSDRFFAERPEGSVSTLKIQRTQQEDSAVYLCASSSSGTGVDNEQFFGPGTRLTVL.

The rearrangement uses TRBV7-6 and TRBJ2-2, with D possibly TRBD2 on 6 matching bases. The CDR3 covers 15 residues. The V gene lost 6 bases and the J gene lost 4 bases, with 15 bases spanning the gap. Germline CDR1 and CDR2: SGHVS and FNYEAQ. DNA of the CDR3: TGTGCCAGCAGGGACTACTTAAGCTCCACCGGGGAGCTGTTTTTT. Translation gives CASRDYLSSTGELFF.

A single count supports this clone. The gene calls are TRBV28 and TRBJ1-2; no clear D. The CDR3 is 13 amino acids. Germline CDR1 MDHEN, CDR2 SYDVKM. V was clipped by 5 bases and J by 4 bases, with 11 bases between them. In DNA form, the CDR3 reads TGTGCCAGCAGTCCCGACGGATTCTATGGCTACACCTTC. Its protein is CASSPDGFYGYTF.

The chain has TRBV5-1 and TRBJ2-1; D is tentatively TRBD1 or TRBD2 (5 bases each). CDR3 size: 15 residues. Between the trimmed V and J ends, which lost 4 bases and 1 base, there was a span of 12 bases. Germline V gene data show CDR1 as SGHRS and CDR2 as YFSETQ. The CDR3 DNA is TGCGCCAGCAGCGTCTTGGGGGATTCCTACAATGAGCAGTTCTTC. This sequence encodes CASSVLGDSYNEQFF.

This clone is a singleton in its sample. V is TRBV28 and J is TRBJ1-1, with a tentative D call TRBD1 (6 bases). CDR1 MDHEN and CDR2 SYDVKM come from the germline V gene. Deletions cut 4 bases from V and 1 base from J, with 13 bases between. The CDR3 extends over 15 amino acids. This CDR3 reads CASSSAGTQNTEAFF. The CDR3 DNA is TGTGCCAGCAGTTCAGCCGGGACACAGAACACTGAAGCTTTCTTT.

This clone was seen only a few times. This rearrangement joins TRBV19 to TRBJ2-5; no reliable D call. CDR1 is LNHDA and CDR2 is SQIVND in the germline V gene (reference sequence). V was trimmed by 5 bases and J by 10 bases, leaving 17 bases between them. There are 13 residues in the CDR3. This chain's CDR3 is CASSFGPKMGQYF. CDR3 coding DNA: TGTGCCAGTAGTTTCGGGCCAAAAATGGGCCAGTACTTC.

The CDR3 loop is CASSEWTGGGDTQYF. DNA of the CDR3: TGTGCCAGCAGTGAGTGGACAGGGGGTGGAGATACGCAGTATTTT. J is TRBJ2-3 and V is TRBV6-1; 10 bases align to TRBD1. Trimming at V came to 3 bases and at J to 5 bases, leaving 5 bases not matched to a gene. Looked up from germline, CDR1 is MNHNS and CDR2 is SASEGT. The CDR3 extends over 15 amino acids.

At least ten counts were recorded for this clone. The chain links TRBV5-1 to TRBJ1-1; a possible D gene is TRBD1 (5 bases). The V end was cut by 6 bases, the J end by 0 bases, with 15 bases between. Germline V gene lookup returns CDR1 SGHRS and CDR2 YFSETQ. This CDR3 spans 15 amino acids. The CDR3 DNA sequence: TGCGCCAGCACCCAACTCGACAGACTGAACACTGAAGCTTTCTTT. Protein sequence: CASTQLDRLNTEAFF.

The rearrangement uses TRBV9 and TRBJ2-7, with unresolved D. The germline gives CDR1 SGDLS, CDR2 YYNGEE. V lost 0 bases and J lost 1, with 5 bases in between. There are 13 residues in the CDR3. The CDR3 DNA follows: TGTGCCAGCAGCGTAGACCCATCCTACGAGCAGTACTTC. It is translated as CASSVDPSYEQYF.

The chain has TRBV5-6 and TRBJ2-5; perhaps TRBD1 as D (5 bases). CDR3 length: 16 amino acids. From germline, CDR1 is SGHDT and CDR2 YYEEEE. Trimming cost V 2 bases and J 1 base, with 15 bases left between them. The CDR3 region has the DNA TGTGCCAGCAGCTTTGCGATCTCAGGGTCCCAAGAGACCCAGTACTTC. Its protein is CASSFAISGSQETQYF.

The V and J genes are TRBV11-2 and TRBJ2-2; D possibly matches TRBD1 or TRBD2 (5 bases each). This CDR3 contains 17 residues. V was trimmed by 1 base and J by 2 bases, leaving 14 bases between them. CDR1 is SGHAT and CDR2 is FQNNGV in the germline V gene. The CDR3 region has the DNA TGTGCCAGCAGCTTAGGGCGAGGGGCCGGAAACACCGGGGAGCTGTTTTTT. Protein sequence: CASSLGRGAGNTGELFF.

The rearrangement joins TRBV6-5 to TRBJ2-3, with unresolved D. This CDR3 is built from 11 residues. V shed 2 bases and J shed 6 bases, with 3 bases lying between them. Germline V CDR1 and CDR2: MNHEY, SVGAGI. The CDR3 here is CASSYRDTQYF. The CDR3 DNA follows: TGTGCCAGCAGTTACCGGGATACGCAGTATTTT.

This clone was seen a single time. The chain combines TRBV18 with TRBJ2-7; D call uncertain. The CDR3 contains 14 residues. CDR1 KGHSH and CDR2 LQKENI come from the germline V gene. The V and J ends lost 2 bases and 0 bases respectively, with 8 bases between them. In DNA, the CDR3 is TGTGCCAGCTCACCATCTACAGACTCCTACGAGCAGTACTTC. This codes for CASSPSTDSYEQYF.

The V gene is TRBV28, the J gene TRBJ2-1; 11 bases align to TRBD2. The trim removed 1 base at V and 0 bases at J, leaving 17 bases unmatched. The CDR3 length is 22 residues. CDR1 MDHEN and CDR2 SYDVKM come from the germline V gene. The CDR3 DNA follows: TGTGCCAGCAGTTTATATCAGTCTCCGGGACTAGCGGACTGGAGCTCCTACAATGAGCAGTTCTTC. Amino acid sequence: CASSLYQSPGLADWSSYNEQFF.

The chain joins TRBV19 to TRBJ2-4; 9 bases agree with TRBD1. CDR3 length: 15 amino acids. In germline, CDR1 is LNHDA, CDR2 SQIVND (reference sequence). V shed 5 bases and J 1 base; nucleotides not matched to a gene: 3. Here the CDR3 DNA reads TGTGCCAGTAGTTTACAGGGGGCGGCCAAAAACATTCAGTACTTC. It translates to CASSLQGAAKNIQYF.